What follows is one T cell receptor (beta chain) and its context. Generated by immunoSEQ multiplex PCR, the TCRdb table keeps only in-frame clones and is missing some. The sample has approximately 200,000 clones; approximately 80% are singletons. These data come from a study of blood T cell repertoires in COVID-19. Germline V gene sequence: CDR1 SGHDT, CDR2 YYEEEE. This CDR3 has 17 residues. V was pared by 4 bases and J by 5 bases, with 19 bases between. The sequence derives from an elderly woman with acute or convalescent COVID-19. This chain links TRBV5-6 with TRBJ1-6; no clear D gene. Sequenced input: peripheral blood. This CDR3 reads CASSVRSMEGNNSPLHF. In nucleotides, the CDR3 is TGTGCCAGCAGCGTCCGATCTATGGAGGGCAATAATTCACCCCTCCACTTT.